The source of this TCR beta chain is a study of beta chain features in type 1 diabetes. In the study overall: The patient and healthy donor groups were comparable for age, gender and cell yields.

CDR1 is MNHEY, CDR2 SVGAGI, per germline. The CDR3 contains 13 residues. V lost 10 bases to trimming and J lost 6 bases; unmatched junction nucleotides: 11. cDNA synthesis used the whole RNA isolate, giving expressed TCRB sequences. Using immunoSEQ multiplex PCR, the repertoire was profiled, and TCRdb retains in-frame clones only, with some absent. This table has 810,000 or so clones, about a sixth appearing once. This clone was picked up a small number of times. V and J are TRBV6-5 and TRBJ1-2; 7 nucleotides align to TRBD1. The source of this sequence is a woman under 30 in good health. The specimen was naive CD4+ T cells from blood. This CDR3 reads CAIMGQNENGYTF. CDR3 sequence (DNA): TGTGCCATCATGGGACAGAACGAGAATGGCTACACCTTC.